Shown below are 24 T cell receptor beta chains from a single sample sequenced in a study of OX40 agonist ivuxolimab in advanced cancers. Clones were sequenced by immunoSEQ multiplex PCR, and TCRdb holds only the in-frame ones, with some missing. The data hold 55,000 to 60,000 clones, with around 90% observed a single time. The sample here was CD4+ or CD8+ T cells sorted from blood, taken in a trial of the OX40 agonist ivuxolimab. All receptors come from an adult with an advanced solid tumor such as melanoma, head and neck, liver or kidney cancer.

V is TRBV25-1 and J is TRBJ1-5, with D tentatively TRBD1 (5 bases). V was pared by 7 bases and J by 4 bases, with 11 bases between. Looked up from germline, CDR1 is MGHDK and CDR2 is SYGVNS. This CDR3 has 13 amino acids. CDR3 residues: CASNRDGNQPQHF. For the CDR3, the DNA is TGTGCCAGCAATCGGGACGGGAATCAGCCCCAGCATTTT.

CDR3 coding DNA: TGTGCCAGCAGTCTCCAGCAGGCTGAGCAGTTCTTC. Protein: CASSLQQAEQFF. J is TRBJ2-1 and V is TRBV28; D gene uncertain. V was clipped by 5 bases and J by 9 bases, with 11 bases between them. Germline CDR1 MDHEN, CDR2 SYDVKM. The CDR3 extends over 12 amino acids.

The chain recombines TRBV7-2 with TRBJ2-7, with D possibly matching TRBD1 (6 bases). The CDR3 contains 14 residues. From germline, CDR1 is SGHTA and CDR2 FQGNSA. V was shortened by 5 bases and J by 2 bases, with 13 bases between the two germline ends. The CDR3 DNA reads as TGTGCCAGCAGCCGAGTACAGGGACCCTACGAGCAGTACTTC. Translation gives CASSRVQGPYEQYF.

V is TRBV6-1 and J is TRBJ1-5, with 12 bases fitting TRBD1. CDR3 length: 15 amino acids. V lost 4 bases to trimming and J lost 6 bases; unmatched junction nucleotides: 4. The V gene's germline CDR1 is MNHNS and CDR2 SASEGT. As DNA, the CDR3 is TGTGCCAGCAGTGCGGGACAGGGGGCGGGTCAGCCCCAGCATTTT. Its translation is CASSAGQGAGQPQHF.

The V and J genes are TRBV25-1 and TRBJ1-3; possible D gene TRBD1, 5 bases. CDR1 MGHDK and CDR2 SYGVNS come from the germline V gene. The CDR3 runs 16 residues. Trimming left V 1 base short and J 1 base short, with 11 bases between. CDR3 bases: TGTGCCAGCAGTGAATCGGGGGGGAATTCTGGAAACACCATATATTTT. Protein product: CASSESGGNSGNTIYF.

The CDR3 here is CATSSDRGGDLSDTQYF. The CDR3 DNA is TGTGCCACCAGCAGCGACCGTGGAGGGGATCTCTCAGATACGCAGTATTTT. This chain joins TRBV15 and TRBJ2-3; weak D call: TRBD2 (6 bases). CDR1 LNHNV and CDR2 YYDKDF come from the germline V gene (reference sequence). V lost 3 bases, J lost 4 bases, and 20 bases lay in between. The CDR3 covers 17 residues.

V and J are TRBV4-1 and TRBJ2-7, with D possibly TRBD1 on 7 matching bases. Trimming took 4 bases from V and 7 from J, leaving 20 bases between them. The length of the CDR3 is 15 residues. Per the germline V gene, CDR1 is MGHRA and CDR2 is YSYEKL. DNA for the CDR3: TGCGCCAGCAGCCGCGGGACAGCCTCTGGGTGGGAGCAGTACTTC. Amino acid sequence: CASSRGTASGWEQYF.

The rearrangement joins TRBV11-2 to TRBJ1-2; D call uncertain. CDR1 and CDR2 from the germline V gene are SGHAT and FQNNGV. The CDR3 consists of 12 residues. The V gene lost 0 bases and the J gene lost 5 bases, with 4 bases spanning the gap. CDR3 protein: CASSLEGYGYTF. The CDR3 DNA sequence: TGTGCCAGCAGCTTAGAGGGGTATGGCTACACCTTC.

V is TRBV29-1 and J is TRBJ1-2; 7 bases are a match to TRBD1. V shed 6 bases and J 2 bases; nucleotides not matched to a gene: 0. The CDR3 has 11 residues. CDR1 SQVTM and CDR2 ANQGSEA come from the germline V gene. CDR3 protein: CSVTGNYGYTF. CDR3 bases: TGCAGCGTGACAGGGAACTATGGCTACACCTTC.

The V and J genes are TRBV5-1 and TRBJ2-6; the D gene is possibly TRBD1 (5 bases). Germline-derived CDR1 and CDR2 are SGHRS and YFSETQ. Trimming removed 6 bases at V and 1 base at J, with 14 bases between. This CDR3 is built from 16 residues. Here the CDR3 DNA reads TGCGCCAGCACCTATGGGGCTACATCTGGGGCCAACGTCCTGACTTTC. Encoded protein: CASTYGATSGANVLTF. Complete variable domain (other parts from reference TRBV5-1 and TRBJ2-6): KAGVTQTPRYLIKTRGQQVTLSCSPISGHRSVSWYQQTPGQGLQFLFEYFSETQRNKGNFPGRFSGRQFSNSRSEMNVSTLELGDSALYLCASTYGATSGANVLTFGAGSRLTVL.

The J gene is TRBJ2-6, the V gene TRBV7-3; D is ambiguous. Per the germline V gene, CDR1 is SGHTA and CDR2 is FQGTGA. V lost 2 bases to trimming and J lost 4 bases, with 15 bases between them. The CDR3 is 17 residues long. The CDR3 region is CASSLGSIFAGANVLTF. For the CDR3, the DNA is TGTGCCAGCAGCTTAGGTTCAATTTTCGCCGGGGCCAACGTCCTGACTTTC.

The table lists this clone with a few counts. The chain uses TRBV6-5 and TRBJ1-1; 12 bases fit TRBD1. This CDR3 spans 15 amino acids. J was trimmed by 1 base and V by 6 bases; bases with no gene match: 3. Germline values: CDR1 MNHEY, CDR2 SVGAGI. In DNA, the CDR3 is TGTGCCAGCAGGGGACAGGGGGCCGGGAACACTGAAGCTTTCTTT. This translates into CASRGQGAGNTEAFF.

This clone was found a few times. This rearrangement joins TRBV2 to TRBJ1-5; D call uncertain. The CDR3 spans 14 residues. V lost 6 bases and J lost 0, with 9 bases in between. CDR1 is SNHLY, CDR2 FYNNEI, per germline. For the CDR3, the DNA is TGTGCCAGCAGCCGGACGGATAGCAATCAGCCCCAGCATTTT. Protein: CASSRTDSNQPQHF. Full variable domain (missing parts from reference TRBV2 and TRBJ1-5): EPEVTQTPSHQVTQMGQEVILRCVPISNHLYFYWYRQILGQKVEFLVSFYNNEISEKSEIFDDQFSVERPDGSNFTLKIRSTKLEDSAMYFCASSRTDSNQPQHFGDGTRLSIL.

The chain couples TRBV6-5 to TRBJ1-2; the D is unclear. Germline values: CDR1 MNHEY, CDR2 SVGAGI. The CDR3 spans 12 residues. The V end was cut by 4 bases, the J end by 7 bases, with 10 bases between. CDR3 in amino acids: CASSSASGGYTF. CDR3 nucleotide sequence: TGTGCCAGCAGTTCCGCCAGCGGTGGCTACACCTTC.

The chain uses TRBV19 and TRBJ1-2; D is undetermined. This CDR3 is built from 13 residues. The V end was cut by 3 bases, the J end by 4 bases, with 9 bases between. Germline loops: CDR1 LNHDA, CDR2 SQIVND (reference sequence). CDR3 amino acids: CASSIEGTYGYTF. CDR3 coding DNA: TGTGCCAGTAGTATCGAGGGCACCTATGGCTACACCTTC.

The chain carries TRBV28 and TRBJ2-1; 10 nucleotides agree with TRBD2. The CDR3 is 16 residues long. Germline loops: CDR1 MDHEN, CDR2 SYDVKM. V lost 3 bases, J lost 6 bases, and 8 bases stayed unmatched. CDR3 nucleotides: TGTGCCAGCAGTTTGATAGCGGGAGGCCGTTTCAATGAGCAGTTCTTC. The encoded protein is CASSLIAGGRFNEQFF.

The rearrangement links TRBV30 to TRBJ1-3; D uncertain. The germline CDR1 and CDR2 sequences are GTSNPN and SVGIG (reference sequence). V dropped 3 bases and J dropped 0 bases, with 6 bases sitting between them. The CDR3 is 13 amino acids. In nucleotides, the CDR3 is TGTGCCTGGAGGGTGTTCTCTGGAAACACCATATATTTT. Amino acid sequence: CAWRVFSGNTIYF. Combining the CDR3 with reference TRBV30 and TRBJ1-3 gives the whole variable domain SQTIHQWPATLVQPVGSPLSLECTVEGTSNPNLYWYRQAAGRGLQLLFYSVGIGQISSEVPQNLSASRPQDRQFILSSKKLLLSDSGFYLCAWRVFSGNTIYFGEGSWLTVV.

The chain joins TRBV9 to TRBJ2-2; possibly TRBD1 for D (5 bases). Looked up from germline, CDR1 is SGDLS and CDR2 is YYNGEE. V lost 5 bases, J lost 2 bases, and 13 bases lay in between. The CDR3 loop spans 15 amino acids. CDR3 loop: CASRDRPDNTGELFF. For the CDR3, the DNA is TGTGCCAGCAGAGACAGACCCGACAACACCGGGGAGCTGTTTTTT. The full variable domain, in which reference TRBV9 and TRBJ2-2 provide the parts outside the CDR3, is DSGVTQTPKHLITATGQRVTLRCSPRSGDLSVYWYQQSLDQGLQFLIQYYNGEERAKGNILERFSAQQFPDLHSELNLSSLELGDSALYFCASRDRPDNTGELFFGEGSRLTVL.

The gene calls are TRBV5-8 and TRBJ1-5; 7 nucleotides agree with TRBD1. The CDR3 has 15 amino acids. J was trimmed by 2 bases and V by 5 bases; bases with no gene match: 7. Germline loops: CDR1 SGHTS, CDR2 YDEGEE. CDR3 coding DNA: TGTGCCAGCAGTTTCTACAGGGGTGGCAATCAGCCCCAGCATTTT. Translating gives CASSFYRGGNQPQHF.

The J gene is TRBJ2-5, the V gene TRBV5-1; a possible D gene is TRBD2 (6 bases). The V and J ends lost 1 base and 3 bases respectively, with 10 bases between them. CDR1 is SGHRS, CDR2 YFSETQ, per germline. The CDR3 is made up of 14 amino acids. This CDR3 reads CASSLRGVEETQYF. The CDR3 DNA reads TGCGCCAGCAGCTTGCGCGGGGTGGAAGAGACCCAGTACTTC.

This chain connects TRBV28 to TRBJ2-1; D is perhaps TRBD2 (6 bases). Deletions cut 3 bases from V and 15 bases from J, with 18 bases between. Germline CDR1 reads MDHEN; CDR2 reads SYDVKM. This CDR3 is 13 amino acids long. The CDR3 sequence is CASSFLGGSTLFF. CDR3 nucleotides: TGTGCCAGCAGTTTTCTGGGAGGTTCCACTTTGTTCTTC.

The rearrangement joins TRBV6-5 to TRBJ2-1; a possible D gene is TRBD2 (5 bases). Germline CDR1 is MNHEY and CDR2 is SVGAGI. V shed 3 bases and J shed 5 bases, with 11 bases lying between them. The CDR3 has 14 amino acids. In nucleotides, the CDR3 is TGTGCCAGCAGTTATAATCGGGGAGACAATGAGCAGTTCTTC. The encoded protein is CASSYNRGDNEQFF.

The chain carries TRBV27 and TRBJ2-7, with D tentatively TRBD1 (6 bases). The ends were cut back, 5 bases at V and 7 bases at J, with 18 bases in the middle. Germline CDR1 MNHEY, CDR2 SMNVEV (reference sequence). The CDR3 extends over 14 amino acids. CDR3 loop: CASSTRPRGVEQYF. The DNA for the CDR3 is TGTGCCAGCAGTACCAGGCCCAGGGGCGTAGAGCAGTACTTC.

The chain is built from TRBV7-8 and TRBJ2-7; possibly TRBD2 for D (6 bases). V lost 11 bases, J lost 4 bases, and 18 bases lay in between. Germline CDR1 reads SGHVS; CDR2 reads FQNEAQ. The CDR3 contains 13 residues. This CDR3 is CASARERGYEQYF. The CDR3 DNA sequence: TGTGCCTCCGCCCGGGAGAGAGGGTACGAGCAGTACTTC.